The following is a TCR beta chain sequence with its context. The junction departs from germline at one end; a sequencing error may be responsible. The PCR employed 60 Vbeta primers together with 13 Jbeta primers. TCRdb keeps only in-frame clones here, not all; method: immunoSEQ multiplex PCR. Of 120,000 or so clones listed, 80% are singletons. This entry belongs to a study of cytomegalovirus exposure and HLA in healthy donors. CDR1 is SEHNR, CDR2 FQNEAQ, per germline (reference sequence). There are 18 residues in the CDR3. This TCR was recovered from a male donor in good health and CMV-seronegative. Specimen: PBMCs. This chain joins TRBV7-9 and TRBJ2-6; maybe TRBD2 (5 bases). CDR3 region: CSSNPSGREGSGANVLTF. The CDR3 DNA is TGTTCCAGCAATCCCTCGGGCAGAGAGGGCTCTGGGGCCAACGTCCTGACTTTC.